The 27 T cell receptor beta chains presented below share a single source sample, sequenced in a study of human T cells and chemical hapten exposure. Time point here: pre-sensitization, week 0. This sample's treatment: therapeutic diphenylcyclopropenone sensitization with weekly scalp DPC. TCRdb redid the calling of the RACE reads with MiXCR, one entry per CDR3 protein. Here the sample spans 87,000 or so distinct CDR3 sequences, 8% to 10% being singletons. Source: whole blood, taken in connection with sensitization to the hapten diphenylcyclopropenone (DPC). The receptors shown here come from a woman in her thirties or forties with alopecia areata. Some clones in this sample may be carry-over from other donors' samples.

This clonotype was picked up many times. The rearrangement uses TRBV7-2 and TRBJ2-1; D is perhaps TRBD1 (5 bases). Germline lookup yields CDR1 SGHTA and CDR2 FQGNSA. Trimming took 5 bases from V and 2 from J, leaving 13 bases between them. The CDR3 has 15 residues. The CDR3 DNA is TGTGCCAGCAGCCCAAGGGGCAGCACCTACAATGAGCAGTTCTTC. Encoded protein: CASSPRGSTYNEQFF.

This clonotype turned up a few times. V usage is TRBV6-1 and J usage is TRBJ2-6; D gene unclear. Trimming removed 9 bases from V and 0 bases from J, with 12 bases in between. Germline V gives CDR1 MNHNS, CDR2 SASEGT. CDR3 length equals 15 residues. CDR3: CASLLGISGANVLTF. CDR3 coding DNA: TGTGCCAGTCTATTGGGTATCTCTGGGGCCAACGTCCTGACTTTC.

The gene calls are TRBV5-6 and TRBJ1-2; D not resolved. The CDR3 has 14 amino acids. Germline V gene sequence: CDR1 SGHDT, CDR2 YYEEEE. The V gene lost 4 bases and the J gene lost 5 bases, with 15 bases spanning the gap. CDR3 residues: CASSGVGIGYGYTF. CDR3 in DNA: TGTGCCAGCAGCGGTGTGGGAATTGGGTATGGCTACACCTTC. Together with reference TRBV5-6 and TRBJ1-2, the CDR3 gives the full variable domain: DAGVTQSPTHLIKTRGQQVTLRCSPKSGHDTVSWYQQALGQGPQFIFQYYEEEERQRGNFPDRFSGHQFPNYSSELNVNALLLGDSALYLCASSGVGIGYGYTFGSGTRLTVV.

There are a few counts of this clonotype. The rearrangement uses TRBV2 and TRBJ2-7; 7 bases map to TRBD1. Germline V lookup: CDR1 SNHLY, CDR2 FYNNEI. This CDR3 has 12 residues. V dropped 6 bases and J dropped 7; count of bases not matched to a gene: 6. This CDR3 reads CASSLTGREQYF. The CDR3 nucleotides read TGTGCCAGCAGCTTGACAGGGAGAGAGCAGTACTTC.

This clonotype was seen ten or more times. This chain joins TRBV7-3 and TRBJ2-5; the D gene is possibly TRBD1 (6 bases). Germline loops: CDR1 SGHTA, CDR2 FQGTGA. The CDR3 contains 13 residues. V shed 5 bases and J shed 2 bases, with 9 bases lying between them. The CDR3, as DNA: TGTGCCAGCAGCGAACAGGGACAAGAGACCCAGTACTTC. Residues: CASSEQGQETQYF.

This clonotype was seen repeatedly, ten times or more. This chain connects TRBV30 to TRBJ2-7; D possibly corresponds to TRBD1 (6 bases). With 5 bases removed from V and 2 bases from J, the gap between germline ends came to 10 bases. This CDR3 has 12 amino acids. Germline CDR1 GTSNPN, CDR2 SVGIG (reference sequence). CDR3 nucleotides: TGTGCCTGGGGCAGGGGAGCCTACGAGCAGTACTTC. It is translated as CAWGRGAYEQYF.

In its sample, this clonotype was seen a few times. The chain couples TRBV7-9 to TRBJ2-5, with 8 bases lining up with TRBD1. Germline trimming cut 8 bases from V and 5 bases from J; bases unmatched to any gene: 4. In germline, CDR1 is SEHNR, CDR2 FQNEAQ (reference sequence). The CDR3 is made up of 12 amino acids. CDR3 DNA sequence: TGTGCCAGCGGACAGGGCCGCGAGACCCAGTACTTC. It encodes CASGQGRETQYF.

CDR3 amino acids: CASSLAGQNTEAFF. CDR3 nucleotide sequence: TGCGCCAGCAGCTTGGCGGGTCAGAACACTGAAGCTTTCTTT. The gene calls are TRBV5-1 and TRBJ1-1, with D uncertain. Germline V gene lookup returns CDR1 SGHRS and CDR2 YFSETQ. CDR3 size: 14 residues. V was pared by 0 bases and J by 1 base, with 7 bases between.

This clonotype showed up just a few times. The V and J genes are TRBV10-3 and TRBJ1-1; a weak D match, TRBD1 (5 bases). Germline values: CDR1 ENHRY, CDR2 SYGVKD. The V gene lost 2 bases and the J gene lost 2 bases, with 12 bases spanning the gap. CDR3 length: 15 amino acids. The CDR3 sequence: CAISEIGGDNTEAFF. CDR3 DNA: TGTGCCATCAGTGAGATAGGAGGGGATAACACTGAAGCTTTCTTT.

This clonotype was detected many times. The chain joins TRBV7-6 to TRBJ2-3, with D hard to call. CDR1 is SGHVS, CDR2 FNYEAQ, per germline. V lost 1 base to trimming and J lost 0 bases, with 8 bases between them. There are 15 residues in the CDR3. The CDR3 reads CASSLGTDSTDTQYF. CDR3 nucleotides: TGTGCCAGCAGCTTAGGCACAGACAGCACAGATACGCAGTATTTT.

In this sample, this clonotype turned up many times. V is TRBV6-6 and J is TRBJ1-1; 8 bases line up with TRBD1. The junction had 4 bases not matched to a gene; V was cut back by 3 bases and J by 4 bases. The CDR3 spans 14 residues. Germline loops: CDR1 MNHNY, CDR2 SVGAGI (reference sequence). The CDR3 DNA is TGTGCCAGCAGTTATCAGGGGGCGACCACTGAAGCTTTCTTT. Its protein product is CASSYQGATTEAFF.

This clonotype came up a few times. The chain has TRBV6-2 or TRBV6-3 and TRBJ1-4; D remains ambiguous. This CDR3 has 14 amino acids. Germline assignment: CDR1 MNHEY and CDR2 SVGEGT. The V gene lost 5 bases and the J gene lost 7 bases, with 14 bases spanning the gap. CDR3 bases: TGTGCCAGCAGTCCCTACGGTTCGGTTGAAAAACTGTTTTTT. Translation gives CASSPYGSVEKLFF.

This clonotype was recorded at least ten times. The V gene is TRBV20-1, the J gene TRBJ2-5, with TRBD2 matching over 11 bases. CDR3 length: 19 amino acids. Germline trimming cut 2 bases from V and 7 bases from J; bases unmatched to any gene: 21. Germline V gene data show CDR1 as DFQATT and CDR2 as SNEGSKA (reference sequence). CDR3 sequence (DNA): TGCAGTGCTAGACGTCCCAGGGCTAGCGGGGGGCCGGCTGTGCGGACCCAGTACTTC. As protein: CSARRPRASGGPAVRTQYF.

This clonotype has a count of ten or more. J is TRBJ2-7 and V is TRBV2; 11 bases map to TRBD1. The junction had 2 bases not matched to a gene; V was cut back by 6 bases and J by 4 bases. Germline V gives CDR1 SNHLY, CDR2 FYNNEI. The CDR3 covers 13 residues. The CDR3 region is CASRGTGGYEQYF. CDR3 in DNA: TGTGCCAGCAGGGGGACAGGGGGGTACGAGCAGTACTTC.

The V gene is TRBV20-1, the J gene TRBJ1-6, with TRBD1 matching over 9 bases. With V trimmed by 6 bases and J by 6 bases, 9 bases remained unmatched. CDR3 size: 15 residues. The germline V gene encodes CDR1 DFQATT and CDR2 SNEGSKA (reference sequence). CDR3 residues: CSAPTGGLRNSPLHF. The CDR3 bases are TGCAGTGCCCCGACAGGGGGACTTCGTAATTCACCCCTCCACTTT.

This clonotype was detected ten times or more. The chain joins TRBV6-2 or TRBV6-3 to TRBJ1-2; tentative D call: TRBD1 (6 bases). The V end was cut by 0 bases, the J end by 2 bases, with 10 bases between. The length of the CDR3 is 15 residues. Germline CDR1 MNHEY, CDR2 SVGEGT. The CDR3 DNA sequence: TGTGCCAGCAGTTACTCGAAGACAGGAAACTATGGCTACACCTTC. Translating it yields CASSYSKTGNYGYTF.

This clonotype came up many times. V is TRBV7-3 and J is TRBJ1-1, with 7 bases matching TRBD1. The CDR3 extends over 15 amino acids. Unmatched junction bases numbered 2, after V lost 0 bases and J lost 1 base. From germline, CDR1 is SGHTA and CDR2 FQGTGA. DNA for the CDR3: TGTGCCAGCAGCTTAACAGGGGGCCGGAACACTGAAGCTTTCTTT. This codes for CASSLTGGRNTEAFF.

This clonotype was seen a few times. The rearrangement uses TRBV7-9 and TRBJ1-1; D call uncertain. CDR3 length equals 15 residues. The V end was cut by 1 base, the J end by 5 bases, with 14 bases between. Germline V gene data show CDR1 as SEHNR and CDR2 as FQNEAQ (reference sequence). CDR3 region: CASSLGTQTGTEAFF. DNA of the CDR3: TGTGCCAGCAGCTTAGGGACCCAAACGGGGACTGAAGCTTTCTTT. The entire variable domain, with the rest obtained from reference TRBV7-9 and TRBJ1-1, is as follows: DTGVSQNPRHKITKRGQNVTFRCDPISEHNRLYWYRQTLGQGPEFLTYFQNEAQLEKSRLLSDRFSAERPKGSFSTLEIQRTEQGDSAMYLCASSLGTQTGTEAFFGQGTRLTVV.

The chain carries TRBV7-2 and TRBJ2-5; possible D gene TRBD2, 6 bases. Germline V CDR1 and CDR2: SGHTA, FQGNSA. Trimming stripped 5 bases from V and 5 bases from J, with 27 bases between. The CDR3 has 18 amino acids. The CDR3 is CASSRDTRDSLSWETQYF. The DNA for the CDR3 is TGTGCCAGCAGCCGTGATACCAGGGACTCCCTTAGTTGGGAGACCCAGTACTTC.

In this sample, this clonotype turned up many times. The chain has TRBV2 and TRBJ1-6; 7 positions agree with TRBD1. With V trimmed by 8 bases and J by 6 bases, 7 bases remained unmatched. This CDR3 has 14 amino acids. CDR1 is SNHLY, CDR2 FYNNEI, per germline. CDR3 DNA: TGTGCCAGCGTTGACAGGGTGTTTAATTCACCCCTCCACTTT. Its translation is CASVDRVFNSPLHF.

The chain is built from TRBV20-1 and TRBJ2-5; maybe TRBD2 (6 bases). Trimming took off 5 bases at V and 5 bases at J, with 15 bases between the two ends. The V gene's germline CDR1 is DFQATT and CDR2 SNEGSKA (reference sequence). CDR3 length: 13 amino acids. CDR3 nucleotide sequence: TGCAGTGCTGGGACTGCCTACTCGGAGACCCAGTACTTC. Encoded protein: CSAGTAYSETQYF.

The chain carries TRBV7-2 and TRBJ2-7; D is possibly TRBD1 or TRBD2 (6 bases each). Trimming stripped 9 bases from V and 6 bases from J, with 21 bases between. This CDR3 contains 14 residues. Germline CDR1 reads SGHTA; CDR2 reads FQGNSA. The CDR3 DNA sequence: TGTGCCAGTCTTCCGGGGGCCAGGGCGCGCGAGCAGTACTTC. It translates to CASLPGARAREQYF.

The gene calls are TRBV4-3 and TRBJ2-4, with 9 positions matching TRBD2. In germline, CDR1 is LGHNA, CDR2 YSLEER. The V gene end was trimmed by 1 base and the J gene end by 8 bases; junction bases not matched to a gene: 15. CDR3 length: 18 amino acids. This CDR3 reads CASSQALGAGGPQYIQYF. The CDR3 nucleotides are TGCGCCAGCAGCCAAGCCCTGGGGGCGGGGGGGCCTCAATACATTCAGTACTTC.

This clonotype was picked up many times. The genes are TRBV28 and TRBJ2-5, with 11 bases that match TRBD2. Looked up from germline, CDR1 is MDHEN and CDR2 is SYDVKM. The CDR3 has 13 amino acids. Losses at the gene ends were 9 bases for V and 5 bases for J; bases not matched to a gene: 5. CDR3 DNA: TGTGCCAGTAGCGGGGGGGCCCCGGAGACCCAGTACTTC. It codes for CASSGGAPETQYF.

The chain carries TRBV7-2 and TRBJ2-7, with D perhaps TRBD1 (6 bases). The V end lost 5 bases, the J end lost 3 bases, and 14 bases lay between the germline ends. The CDR3 consists of 14 residues. Germline V gene sequence: CDR1 SGHTA, CDR2 FQGNSA. The CDR3 is CASSPSWDIYEQYF. The DNA for the CDR3 is TGTGCCAGCAGCCCCAGCTGGGACATCTACGAGCAGTACTTC.

In this sample, this clonotype turned up many times. The chain combines TRBV4-3 with TRBJ1-1; D is uncertain. Trimming cost V 0 bases and J 10 bases, with 15 bases left between them. The CDR3 runs 14 residues. Germline V CDR1 and CDR2: LGHNA, YSLEER. CDR3 residues: CASSQERVTGSAFF. CDR3 sequence (DNA): TGCGCCAGCAGCCAAGAGCGGGTTACGGGGTCAGCTTTCTTT.

This clonotype was seen at least ten times. V is TRBV7-2 and J is TRBJ1-2; D may be TRBD1 (6 bases). Looked up from germline, CDR1 is SGHTA and CDR2 is FQGNSA. The CDR3 is 15 residues long. The V end lost 0 bases, the J end lost 4 bases, and 12 bases lay between the germline ends. Here the CDR3 DNA reads TGTGCCAGCAGCTTAGCACAGGGACTGATCTATGGCTACACCTTC. The encoded protein is CASSLAQGLIYGYTF.